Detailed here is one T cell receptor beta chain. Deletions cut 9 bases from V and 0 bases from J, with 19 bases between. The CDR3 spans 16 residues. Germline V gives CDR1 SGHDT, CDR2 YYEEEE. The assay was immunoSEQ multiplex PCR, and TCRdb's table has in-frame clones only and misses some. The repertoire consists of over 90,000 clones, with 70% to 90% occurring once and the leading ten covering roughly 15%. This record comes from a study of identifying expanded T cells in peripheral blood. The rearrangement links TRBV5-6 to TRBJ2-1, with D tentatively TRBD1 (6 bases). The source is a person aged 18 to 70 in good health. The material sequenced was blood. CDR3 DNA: TGTGCCAACCCTGACAGGTATCATTCCTCCTACAATGAGCAGTTCTTC. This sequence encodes CANPDRYHSSYNEQFF.